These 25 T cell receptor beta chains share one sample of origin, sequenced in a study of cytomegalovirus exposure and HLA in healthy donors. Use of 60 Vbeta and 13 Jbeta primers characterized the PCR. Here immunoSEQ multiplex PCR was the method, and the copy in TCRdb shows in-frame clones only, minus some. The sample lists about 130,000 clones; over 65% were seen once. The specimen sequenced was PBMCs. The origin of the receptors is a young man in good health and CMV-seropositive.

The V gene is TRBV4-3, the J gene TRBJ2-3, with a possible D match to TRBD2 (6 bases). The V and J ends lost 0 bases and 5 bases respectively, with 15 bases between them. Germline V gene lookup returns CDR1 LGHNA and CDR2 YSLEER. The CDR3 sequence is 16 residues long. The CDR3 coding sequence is TGCGCCAGCAGCCAAGAGCTCGCGGGATTGGGAGATACGCAGTATTTT. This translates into CASSQELAGLGDTQYF.

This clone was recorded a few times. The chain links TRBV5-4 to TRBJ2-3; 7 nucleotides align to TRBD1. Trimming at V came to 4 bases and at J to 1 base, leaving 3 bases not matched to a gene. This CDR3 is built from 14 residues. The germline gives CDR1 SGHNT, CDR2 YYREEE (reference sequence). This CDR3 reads CASSRGTGTDTQYF. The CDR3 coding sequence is TGTGCCAGCAGCCGAGGGACAGGCACAGATACGCAGTATTTT. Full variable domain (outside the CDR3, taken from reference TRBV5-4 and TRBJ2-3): ETGVTQSPTHLIKTRGQQVTLRCSSQSGHNTVSWYQQALGQGPQFIFQYYREEENGRGNFPPRFSGLQFPNYSSELNVNALELDDSALYLCASSRGTGTDTQYFGPGTRLTVL.

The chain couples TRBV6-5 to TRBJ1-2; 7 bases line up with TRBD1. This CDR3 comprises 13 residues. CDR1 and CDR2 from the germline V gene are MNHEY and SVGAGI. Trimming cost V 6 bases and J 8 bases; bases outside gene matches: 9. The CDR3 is CASSPRTGLGYTF. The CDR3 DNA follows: TGTGCCAGCAGCCCTAGGACAGGTTTAGGCTACACCTTC.

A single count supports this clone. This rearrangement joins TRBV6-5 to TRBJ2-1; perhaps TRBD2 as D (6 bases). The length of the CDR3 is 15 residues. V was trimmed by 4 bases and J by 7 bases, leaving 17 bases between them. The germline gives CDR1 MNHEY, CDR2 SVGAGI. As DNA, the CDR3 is TGTGCCAGCAGTTTAGGCGGGATCGCATCGAATGAGCAGTTCTTC. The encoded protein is CASSLGGIASNEQFF.

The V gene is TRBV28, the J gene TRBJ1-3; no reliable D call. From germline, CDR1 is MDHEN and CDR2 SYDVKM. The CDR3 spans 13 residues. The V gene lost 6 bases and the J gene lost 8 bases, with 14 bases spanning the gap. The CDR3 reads CASRSVGGHTIYF. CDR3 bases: TGTGCCAGCAGATCGGTGGGAGGTCACACCATATATTTT.

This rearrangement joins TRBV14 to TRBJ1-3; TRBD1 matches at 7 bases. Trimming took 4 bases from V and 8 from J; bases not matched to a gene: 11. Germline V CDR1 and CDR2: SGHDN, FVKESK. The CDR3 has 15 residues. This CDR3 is CASSLLGQPSDTIYF. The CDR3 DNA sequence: TGTGCCAGCAGCCTACTGGGACAGCCGTCGGACACCATATATTTT.

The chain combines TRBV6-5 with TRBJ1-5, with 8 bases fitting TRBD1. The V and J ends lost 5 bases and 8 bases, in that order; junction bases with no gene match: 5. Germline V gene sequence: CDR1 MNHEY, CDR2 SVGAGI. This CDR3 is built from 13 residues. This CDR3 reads CASSRQGKEPQHF. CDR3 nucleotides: TGTGCCAGCAGTAGACAGGGGAAGGAGCCCCAGCATTTT.

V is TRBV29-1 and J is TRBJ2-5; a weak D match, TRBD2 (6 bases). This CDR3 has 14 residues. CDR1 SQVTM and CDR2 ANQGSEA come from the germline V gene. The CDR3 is CRRNKAGRKETQYF. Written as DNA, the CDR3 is TGCAGACGAAATAAAGCGGGCCGGAAGGAGACCCAGTACTTC.

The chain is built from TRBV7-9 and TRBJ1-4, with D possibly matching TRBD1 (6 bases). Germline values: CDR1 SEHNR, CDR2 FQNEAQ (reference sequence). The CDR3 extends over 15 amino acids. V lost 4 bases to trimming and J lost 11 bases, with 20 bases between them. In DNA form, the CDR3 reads TGTGCCAGCAGCTCCCCGCAGGGGACGCGCGGGAAACTGTTTTTT. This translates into CASSSPQGTRGKLFF.

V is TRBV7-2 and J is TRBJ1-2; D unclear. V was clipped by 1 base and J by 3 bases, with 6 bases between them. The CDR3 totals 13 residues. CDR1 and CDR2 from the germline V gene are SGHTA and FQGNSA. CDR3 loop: CASSLGGYYGYTF. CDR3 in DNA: TGTGCCAGCAGCTTAGGCGGGTACTATGGCTACACCTTC.

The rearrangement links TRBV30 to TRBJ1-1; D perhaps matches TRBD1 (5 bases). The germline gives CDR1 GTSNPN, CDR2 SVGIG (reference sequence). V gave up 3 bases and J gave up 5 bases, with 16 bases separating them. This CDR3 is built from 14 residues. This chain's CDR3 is CAWSGDRGLTEAFF. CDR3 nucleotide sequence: TGTGCCTGGAGCGGAGACAGAGGTTTGACTGAAGCTTTCTTT.

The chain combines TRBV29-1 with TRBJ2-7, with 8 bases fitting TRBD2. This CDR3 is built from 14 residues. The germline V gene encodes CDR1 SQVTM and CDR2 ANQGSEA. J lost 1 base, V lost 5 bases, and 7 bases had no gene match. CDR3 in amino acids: CSVILAVLSYEQYF. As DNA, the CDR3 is TGCAGCGTTATACTAGCGGTCCTTTCCTACGAGCAGTACTTC.

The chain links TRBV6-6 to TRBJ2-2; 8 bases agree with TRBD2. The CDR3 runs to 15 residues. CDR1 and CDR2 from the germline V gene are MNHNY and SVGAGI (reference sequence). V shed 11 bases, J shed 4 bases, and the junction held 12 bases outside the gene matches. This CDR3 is CAGRTGLVTTGELFF. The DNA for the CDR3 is TGTGCCGGTAGAACGGGACTAGTGACCACCGGGGAGCTGTTTTTT.

In nucleotides, the CDR3 is TGTGCCAGAAGCTTACCCGGGGCCTACGAGCAGTACTTC. Translating it yields CARSLPGAYEQYF. This sequence joins TRBV5-3 and TRBJ2-7, with D perhaps TRBD2 (5 bases). TRBV5-3 carries the ORF label, with uncertain function. The CDR3 has 13 amino acids. V lost 2 bases and J 2 bases, leaving 8 bases between the germline ends.

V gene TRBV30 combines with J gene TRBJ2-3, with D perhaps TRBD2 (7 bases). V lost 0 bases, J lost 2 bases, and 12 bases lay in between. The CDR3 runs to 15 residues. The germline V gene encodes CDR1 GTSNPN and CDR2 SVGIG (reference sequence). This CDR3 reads CAWSVRGGNTDTQYF. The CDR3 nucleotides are TGTGCCTGGAGTGTAAGGGGGGGAAACACAGATACGCAGTATTTT.

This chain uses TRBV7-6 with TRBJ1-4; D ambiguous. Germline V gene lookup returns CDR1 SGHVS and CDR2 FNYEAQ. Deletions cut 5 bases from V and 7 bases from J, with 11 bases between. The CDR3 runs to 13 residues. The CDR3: CASSRPGSEKLFF. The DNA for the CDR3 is TGTGCCAGCAGCCGGCCTGGGAGTGAAAAACTGTTTTTT.

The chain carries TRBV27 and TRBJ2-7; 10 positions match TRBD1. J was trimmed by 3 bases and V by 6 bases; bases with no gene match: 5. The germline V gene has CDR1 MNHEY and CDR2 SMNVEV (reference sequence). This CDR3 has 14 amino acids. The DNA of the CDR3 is TGTGCCAGCAGCCACCGGGACAGGGGCTACGAGCAGTACTTC. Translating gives CASSHRDRGYEQYF.

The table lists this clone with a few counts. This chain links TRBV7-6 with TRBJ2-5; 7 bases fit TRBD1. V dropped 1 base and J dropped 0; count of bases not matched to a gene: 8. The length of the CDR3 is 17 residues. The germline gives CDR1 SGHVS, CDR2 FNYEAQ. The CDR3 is CASSLVGDSANQETQYF. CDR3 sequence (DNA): TGTGCCAGCAGCTTAGTGGGGGACAGCGCTAACCAAGAGACCCAGTACTTC.

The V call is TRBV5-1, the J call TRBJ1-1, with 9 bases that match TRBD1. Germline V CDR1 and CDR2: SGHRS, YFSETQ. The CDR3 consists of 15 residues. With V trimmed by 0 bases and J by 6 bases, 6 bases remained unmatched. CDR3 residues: CASSLDTTGGAEAFF. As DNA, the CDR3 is TGCGCCAGCAGCTTGGACACTACAGGGGGCGCTGAAGCTTTCTTT. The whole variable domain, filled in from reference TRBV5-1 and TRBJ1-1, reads KAGVTQTPRYLIKTRGQQVTLSCSPISGHRSVSWYQQTPGQGLQFLFEYFSETQRNKGNFPGRFSGRQFSNSRSEMNVSTLELGDSALYLCASSLDTTGGAEAFFGQGTRLTVV.

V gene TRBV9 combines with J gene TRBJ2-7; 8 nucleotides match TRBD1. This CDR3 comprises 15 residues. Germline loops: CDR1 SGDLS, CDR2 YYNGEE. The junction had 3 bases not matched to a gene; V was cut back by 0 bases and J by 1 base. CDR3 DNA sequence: TGTGCCAGCAGCGTAGGACAGGGGATGTCCTACGAGCAGTACTTC. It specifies CASSVGQGMSYEQYF. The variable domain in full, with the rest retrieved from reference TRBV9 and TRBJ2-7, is DSGVTQTPKHLITATGQRVTLRCSPRSGDLSVYWYQQSLDQGLQFLIQYYNGEERAKGNILERFSAQQFPDLHSELNLSSLELGDSALYFCASSVGQGMSYEQYFGPGTRLTVT.

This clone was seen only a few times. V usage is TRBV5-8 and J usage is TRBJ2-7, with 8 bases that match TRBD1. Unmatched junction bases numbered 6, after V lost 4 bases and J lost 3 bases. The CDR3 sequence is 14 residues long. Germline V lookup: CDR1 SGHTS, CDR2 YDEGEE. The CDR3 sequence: CASSLGQGLYEQYF. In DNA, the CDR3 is TGTGCCAGCAGCCTCGGACAGGGACTCTACGAGCAGTACTTC.

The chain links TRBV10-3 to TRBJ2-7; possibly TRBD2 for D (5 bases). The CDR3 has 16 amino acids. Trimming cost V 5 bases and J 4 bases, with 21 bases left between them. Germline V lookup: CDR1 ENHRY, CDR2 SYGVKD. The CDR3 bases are TGTGCCATCAGTCTCGTCCGAGATTGGGGAGATTACGAGCAGTACTTC. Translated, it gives CAISLVRDWGDYEQYF.

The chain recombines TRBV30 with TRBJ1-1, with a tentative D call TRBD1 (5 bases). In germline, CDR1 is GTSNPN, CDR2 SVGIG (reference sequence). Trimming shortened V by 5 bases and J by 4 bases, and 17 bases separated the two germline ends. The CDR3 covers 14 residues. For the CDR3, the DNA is TGTGCCTGGGCGGCCACGGGGGGATCCACTGAAGCTTTCTTT. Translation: CAWAATGGSTEAFF.

DNA of the CDR3: TGTGCCAGCAGCGCAAACTCCTACGAGCAGTACTTC. It specifies CASSANSYEQYF. The rearrangement joins TRBV9 to TRBJ2-7; D call uncertain. The CDR3 runs to 12 residues. V shed 3 bases and J shed 0 bases, with 4 bases lying between them. Looked up from germline, CDR1 is SGDLS and CDR2 is YYNGEE.

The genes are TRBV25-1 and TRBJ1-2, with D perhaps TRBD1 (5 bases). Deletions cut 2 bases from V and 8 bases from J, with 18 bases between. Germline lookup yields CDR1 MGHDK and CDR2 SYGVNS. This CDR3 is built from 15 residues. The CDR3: CASSEPGRVGSGYTF. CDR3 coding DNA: TGTGCCAGCAGTGAACCAGGGAGGGTGGGTTCCGGCTACACCTTC.